The present T cell receptor beta chain was sequenced within a study of human T cells and chemical hapten exposure. Across the whole study: The patients, most of them female, presented with alopecia areata, totalis or universalis.

Individual cDNA molecules received unique molecular identifiers in the library. Original methodology: Individual samples carried between roughly 23,224 and 700,000 TCRs, with 85,000 to 100,000 as the median. From the reads, TCRdb called clonotypes with MiXCR, one entry per CDR3 protein. What appears here as the V and J calls and clone size reflects TCRdb's work, not the paper's. The data contain fewer than 5,000 distinct CDR3 sequences, around 49% of them seen just once; the ten biggest clones take up around 3%. Comments on this clonotype: Its antigen is unknown.

V was pared by 0 bases and J by 13 bases, with 14 bases between. This CDR3 region has 13 residues. Germline V gene sequence: CDR1 SGHRS, CDR2 YFSETQ. The sample's treatment: therapeutic diphenylcyclopropenone sensitization with weekly scalp DPC. Study observations and caveats: A positive correlation with patch test score was found for PT1 expanded TCR counts.

The rearrangement uses TRBV5-1 and TRBJ2-4; a weak D match, TRBD2 (7 bases). The source of this sequence is an adult with alopecia areata. Some clones in this sample may be carry-over from other donors' samples. This table probably holds off-target reads from a library built for another chain. The source material was whole blood, sampled before DPC sensitization or 2, 6, or about 24 weeks after (not recorded which). The CDR3 protein is CASSLAGGEVQYF. The CDR3 DNA follows: TGCGCCAGCAGCTTGGCGGGGGGCGAAGTACAGTACTTC.